Listed below are T cell receptor beta chains from one sample, sequenced in a study of sequential checkpoint blockade in melanoma. Sequencing was performed with immunoSEQ multiplex PCR; in TCRdb, only in-frame clones are kept and a portion is missing. Of 20,000 or so clones listed, around 70% are singletons. The specimen comprised CD8+ T cells sorted from blood (inferred from file names), sampled from a patient given nivolumab and ipilimumab in sequence. The receptor source for this set is a human donor with melanoma. Both conserved end residues are part of each CDR3. The D gene is left open where the match is weak. Size is stated for part of the rows, as once, few or many counts, or as a class when the clone is expanded.

>TRBV27|NA|TRBD1|TRBJ2-1
TGTGCCAGCAGTTGGGGGACAGGGGGCTACAATGAGCAGTTCTTC
CASSWGTGGYNEQFF
>TRBV6-1|NA|TRBD1|TRBJ2-7
TGTGCCAGCAGTGAAGCCTGGGACAGGGGCGGCGAGCAGTACTTC
CASSEAWDRGGEQYF
>TRBV5-5|once|TRBD1|TRBJ2-7
TGTGCCAGCAGCCCGACCCCGGGACAGTTCTACGAGCAGTACTTC
CASSPTPGQFYEQYF
>TRBV9|NA|NA|TRBJ2-2
TGTGCCAGCAGCGAGAGCACCGGGGAGCTGTTTTTT
CASSESTGELFF
>TRBV28|NA|NA|TRBJ2-7
TGTGCCAGCAGCTCCTACTCTGCGGGGTCCAACGAGCAGTACTTC
CASSSYSAGSNEQYF
>TRBV11-3|once|NA|TRBJ1-1
TGTGCCAGCAGCTTGGGACAGAACACTGAAGCTTTCTTT
CASSLGQNTEAFF
>TRBV9|NA|TRBD2|TRBJ2-7
TGTGCCAGCAGCGCCCGACTAGCGGGAATAAACGAGCAGTACTTC
CASSARLAGINEQYF
>TRBV14|once|NA|TRBJ1-3
TGTGCCAGCAGCCTCGAGGGGGATTCCTCTGGAAACACCATATATTTT
CASSLEGDSSGNTIYF
>TRBV28|once|TRBD1|TRBJ2-7
TGTGCCAGCAACCCAGACAGGGGAAACGAGCAGTACTTC
CASNPDRGNEQYF
>TRBV7-3|NA|TRBD1|TRBJ2-7
TGTGCCAGCAGCCTTACAGGGGGCGGTTACTACGAGCAGTACTTC
CASSLTGGGYYEQYF
>TRBV15|NA|TRBD1|TRBJ2-7
TGTGCCACCAGCAGAGATGAGGGACAGGCGACCTACGAGCAGTACTTC
CATSRDEGQATYEQYF
>TRBV11-2|few|NA|TRBJ1-2
TGTGCCAGCAGCCCCCTCAACACGGGAGTCTATGGCTACACCTTC
CASSPLNTGVYGYTF
>TRBV11-3|NA|TRBD1|TRBJ2-5
TGTGCCAGCAGCTTAGCGGGCAGGGGGTCGGAGACCCAGTACTTC
CASSLAGRGSETQYF
>TRBV21-1|NA|NA|TRBJ2-3
TGTGCCAGCAGCAACCCATTTAGCACAGATACGCAGTATTTT
CASSNPFSTDTQYF
>TRBV9|NA|TRBD2|TRBJ2-5
TGTGCCAGCAGCGTAGTTGTGCGGGGGGGCCAAGAGACCCAGTACTTC
CASSVVVRGGQETQYF
>TRBV11-2|once|NA|TRBJ1-5
TGTGCCAGCAGTATAGGGGTCGGCCAGCCCCAGCATTTT
CASSIGVGQPQHF
>TRBV2|NA|NA|TRBJ2-2
TGTGCCAGCACTGGGGGCGTGAACACCGGGGAGCTGTTTTTT
CASTGGVNTGELFF
>TRBV29-1|NA|NA|TRBJ2-7
TGCAGCGTTGAAGGTGGTGACGGGACCTACGAGCAGTACTTC
CSVEGGDGTYEQYF
>TRBV6-5|NA|TRBD1|TRBJ1-2
TGTGCCAGCACCCCCACGACAGGGAGCCCCTATGGCTACACCTTC
CASTPTTGSPYGYTF
>TRBV5-4|NA|NA|TRBJ2-3
TGTGCCAGCAGCTTGACGGGGGGCAGCACAGATACGCAGTATTTT
CASSLTGGSTDTQYF
>TRBV6-1|few|NA|TRBJ2-7
TGTGCCAGCAGTGAAGCGGCAGGGAACTACGAGCAGTACTTC
CASSEAAGNYEQYF
>TRBV28|NA|TRBD1|TRBJ1-2
TGTGCCAGCAGTTTGACAGGGGCGGGTGGCTACACCTTC
CASSLTGAGGYTF
>TRBV6-1|NA|NA|TRBJ2-7
TGTGCCAGCAGTGAATGGGGGGGACAGGCTACCTACGAGCAGTACTTC
CASSEWGGQATYEQYF
>TRBV6-6|NA|TRBD1|TRBJ1-2
TGTGCCAGCAGTTACGACGGGGACAGGGTGGGGTATGGCTACACCTTC
CASSYDGDRVGYGYTF
>TRBV7-9|once|TRBD1|TRBJ2-7
TGTGCCAGCTCAGACCGGGACAGGACCTACGAGCAGTACTTC
CASSDRDRTYEQYF
>TRBV11-3|NA|NA|TRBJ1-2
TGTGCCAGCAGCTTAGTTGGGGCTATAAACTATGGCTACACCTTC
CASSLVGAINYGYTF
>TRBV5-6|NA|TRBD2|TRBJ2-1
TGTGCCAGCAGCTTCCGGGGGGTCAATGAGCAGTTCTTC
CASSFRGVNEQFF
>TRBV11-2|NA|TRBD1|TRBJ2-7
TGTGCCAGCAGCTTAGATCAGGGGGCCTACGAGCAGTACTTC
CASSLDQGAYEQYF
>TRBV4-2|NA|TRBD2|TRBJ2-5
TGTGCCAGCAGCCCACCAGGGGCGGGGGGGCAAGAGACCCAGTACTTC
CASSPPGAGGQETQYF
>TRBV5-1|NA|TRBD1|TRBJ2-2
TGCGCCAGCAGCTTGGGACAGGGGGACCCCGGGGAGCTGTTTTTT
CASSLGQGDPGELFF
>TRBV27|NA|NA|TRBJ1-6
TGTGCCAGCAGTTTAGGAACAGGATTGTCACCCCTCCACTTT
CASSLGTGLSPLHF
>TRBV4-2|NA|NA|TRBJ1-2
TGTGCCAGCAGCCAAGATGGAACAGGGCGCGGCTATGGCTACACCTTC
CASSQDGTGRGYGYTF
>TRBV7-9|few|NA|TRBJ2-7
TGTGCCAGCAGCCCGACAGCTGACTACGAGCAGTACTTC
CASSPTADYEQYF
>TRBV9|NA|NA|TRBJ2-6
TGTGCCAGCAGCATCCGAGGGGAGGGGGCTAGCGGGTTCTCCTCTGGGGCCAACGTCCTGACTTTC
CASSIRGEGASGFSSGANVLTF
>TRBV19|NA|TRBD1|TRBJ1-2
TGTGCCAGCTGGGACAGGGAGCCCTATGGCTACACCTTC
CASWDREPYGYTF
>TRBV11-3|NA|TRBD2|TRBJ2-6
TGTGCCAGCAGCTTAGGGACTAGCTCTGGGGCCAACGTCCTGACTTTC
CASSLGTSSGANVLTF
>TRBV6-5|NA|NA|TRBJ2-7
TGTGCCAGCAGTTACAGAGGAGGAGAGCAGTACTTC
CASSYRGGEQYF
>TRBV6-5|NA|NA|TRBJ2-7
TGTGCCAGCAGTCCGGACACAGGGTACTCCTACGAGCAGTACTTC
CASSPDTGYSYEQYF
>TRBV7-9|NA|NA|TRBJ1-2
TGTGCCAGCAGCGAGGGGGGGGATTTGGGCTACACCTTC
CASSEGGDLGYTF
>TRBV11-2|NA|TRBD1|TRBJ1-2
TGTGCCAGCAGCCCAGGGGGCAGGGCTAACTATGGCTACACCTTC
CASSPGGRANYGYTF
>TRBV25-1|NA|TRBD2|TRBJ2-7
TGTGCCAGCAGTGACTTGACTAGCGGGAGCTACGAGCAGTACTTC
CASSDLTSGSYEQYF
>TRBV28|NA|TRBD1|TRBJ1-1
TGTGCCAGCAGTGGGCAGGGGGCGAGTGAAGCTTTCTTT
CASSGQGASEAFF
>TRBV11-3|NA|NA|TRBJ2-7
TGTGCCAGCAGCTTTGCAGGGGACTACTACGAGCAGTACTTC
CASSFAGDYYEQYF
>TRBV10-3|NA|TRBD1|TRBJ2-7
TGTGCCATCAGTGCCTCCGGGACAGGGGTAAGGGAGCAGTACTTC
CAISASGTGVREQYF
>TRBV5-1|NA|NA|TRBJ2-2
TGCGCCAGCAGCTTTAATATCGGGGAGCTGTTTTTT
CASSFNIGELFF
>TRBV10-2|NA|TRBD1|TRBJ2-7
TGCGCCAGCAGTGAAAGGACAGGGTTCCCCTACGAGCAGTACTTC
CASSERTGFPYEQYF
>TRBV5-6|NA|TRBD1|TRBJ1-2
TGTGCCAGCAGCTTGGCCTGGTATGACAGGGGGCTAGGCTATGGCTACACCTTC
CASSLAWYDRGLGYGYTF
>TRBV9|once|NA|TRBJ2-7
TGTGCCAGCAGCCCTCAAACGGGGAGGTACGAGCAGTACTTC
CASSPQTGRYEQYF
>TRBV11-2|NA|NA|TRBJ2-7
TGTGCCAGCAGTCAGAGCGTATCCTACGAGCAGTACTTC
CASSQSVSYEQYF
>TRBV9|few|NA|TRBJ2-7
TGTGCCAGCAGCGTAGGGGACGGGAGCTCCTACGAGCAGTACTTC
CASSVGDGSSYEQYF
>TRBV27|NA|TRBD2|TRBJ2-7
TGTGCCAGCAGTTTAAGGGAGGGTCCCTACGAGCAGTACTTC
CASSLREGPYEQYF
>TRBV28|NA|NA|TRBJ2-7
TGTGCCAGCAGTTTAATATCAGGGGATGACGAGCAGTACTTC
CASSLISGDDEQYF
>TRBV4-1|NA|TRBD1|TRBJ1-2
TGCGCCAGCAGCCGAACCGCGACAGGGATCGATGGCTACACCTTC
CASSRTATGIDGYTF
>TRBV5-4|NA|TRBD1|TRBJ2-7
TGTGCCAGCAGCTTGCAACAGGGGGTGTCATACGAGCAGTACTTC
CASSLQQGVSYEQYF
>TRBV11-2|NA|TRBD2|TRBJ2-7
TGTGCCAGCCGACTAGCGGGCTACGAGCAGTACTTC
CASRLAGYEQYF
>TRBV7-9|NA|NA|TRBJ1-5
TGTGCCAGCAGCTTTGCAGGAATCAATCAGCCCCAGCATTTT
CASSFAGINQPQHF
>TRBV1|NA|NA|TRBJ1-1
TGCACCAGCAGCCCCAGGGAGGGGGACACTGAAGCTTTCTTT
CTSSPREGDTEAFF
>TRBV7-2|few|TRBD1|TRBJ1-2
TGTGCCAGCAGCCCAGGGGGCTACTATGGCTACACCTTC
CASSPGGYYGYTF
>TRBV4-1|NA|NA|TRBJ1-2
TGCGCCAGCAGTCCCGAGGAGGGCGGCTATGGCTACACCTTC
CASSPEEGGYGYTF